These 22 T cell receptor beta chains were sequenced from one sample in a study of PD-1 blockade in classical Hodgkin lymphoma. This sample's time point: cycle 4 day 1 (C4D1), after 5 to 7 weeks of nivolumab. Relapse after autologous stem cell transplantation occurred in every patient, and brentuximab vedotin exposure varied. This table comes from immunoSEQ multiplex PCR, and its TCRdb copy is limited to in-frame clones, with some not included. The table has 15,000 to 20,000 clones, 60% to 75% seen once. Sequenced material: peripheral blood mononuclear cells (PBMCs), taken before the fourth cycle of nivolumab. These receptors all come from a human donor with classical Hodgkin lymphoma.

This chain uses TRBV5-1 with TRBJ1-3; D not certain. CDR3 length equals 17 residues. Per the germline V gene, CDR1 is SGHRS and CDR2 is YFSETQ. V lost 4 bases, J lost 2 bases, and 19 bases lay in between. CDR3 amino acids: CASSRTFGGSPGNTIYF. The CDR3 DNA sequence: TGCGCCAGCAGCCGCACATTTGGAGGGTCTCCTGGAAACACCATATATTTT.

The CDR3 spells CASSLAFGTGTSPLHF. Written as DNA, the CDR3 is TGTGCCAGCAGCTTAGCGTTTGGGACAGGGACTTCACCCCTCCACTTT. V and J are TRBV7-9 and TRBJ1-6, with 9 bases that match TRBD1. CDR1 is SEHNR, CDR2 FQNEAQ, per germline (reference sequence). The CDR3 covers 16 residues. The ends lost 0 bases at V and 9 bases at J; junction bases unmatched: 6.

This clone was recorded a few times. The chain has TRBV19 and TRBJ1-6, with a possible D match to TRBD1 (5 bases). There are 15 residues in the CDR3. The V and J ends lost 6 bases and 9 bases respectively, with 18 bases between them. Per the germline V gene, CDR1 is LNHDA and CDR2 is SQIVND (reference sequence). CDR3 sequence: CASSLSGAGSSPLHF. In nucleotides, the CDR3 is TGTGCCAGTAGCCTCAGTGGGGCAGGCTCTTCACCCCTCCACTTT. The full variable domain, rest sourced from reference TRBV19 and TRBJ1-6, is DGGITQSPKYLFRKEGQNVTLSCEQNLNHDAMYWYRQDPGQGLRLIYYSQIVNDFQKGDIAEGYSVSREKKESFPLTVTSAQKNPTAFYLCASSLSGAGSSPLHFGNGTRLTVT.

This clone is classed as medium-sized. The V call is TRBV19, the J call TRBJ2-7; D unresolved. Trimming stripped 2 bases from V and 3 bases from J, with 11 bases between. Germline values: CDR1 LNHDA, CDR2 SQIVND (reference sequence). This CDR3 is 14 amino acids long. CDR3 region: CASSIRHNNYEQYF. CDR3 DNA: TGTGCCAGTAGTATAAGGCATAACAACTACGAGCAGTACTTC.

The chain carries TRBV2 and TRBJ1-4; TRBD1 might be the D (5 bases). CDR1 SNHLY and CDR2 FYNNEI come from the germline V gene. Deletions cut 2 bases from V and 8 bases from J, with 15 bases between. CDR3 length: 15 amino acids. The CDR3 coding sequence is TGTGCCAGCAGTGAATTGAGGGGCGTTGAGGAAAAACTGTTTTTT. Amino acid sequence: CASSELRGVEEKLFF.

This clone has just a few counts. V usage is TRBV7-6 and J usage is TRBJ2-1; D gene unclear. Germline lookup yields CDR1 SGHVS and CDR2 FNYEAQ. CDR3 size: 15 residues. The V and J ends lost 2 bases and 0 bases respectively, with 8 bases between them. The CDR3 spells CASSLRVLSYNEQFF. The CDR3 DNA reads as TGTGCCAGCAGCTTAAGGGTTCTCTCCTACAATGAGCAGTTCTTC. The full variable domain, with the rest looked up from reference TRBV7-6 and TRBJ2-1, is GAGVSQSPRYKVTKRGQDVALRCDPISGHVSLYWYRQALGQGPEFLTYFNYEAQQDKSGLPNDRFSAERPEGSISTLTIQRTEQRDSAMYRCASSLRVLSYNEQFFGPGTRLTVL.

This clone has a single count. The rearrangement links TRBV7-9 to TRBJ2-2, with 7 bases aligning to TRBD2. The CDR3 spans 18 residues. Germline CDR1 SEHNR, CDR2 FQNEAQ (reference sequence). After removal of 5 bases from V and 4 bases from J, the junction contained 16 bases not matched to a gene. The CDR3 nucleotides are TGTGCCAGCAGCGAACTCGGACTAGACGGCTTGAGCACCGGGGAGCTGTTTTTT. Its protein is CASSELGLDGLSTGELFF.

The CDR3 is CASSITVGVTQPQHF. In DNA, the CDR3 is TGTGCCAGTAGTATTACGGTGGGAGTTACTCAGCCCCAGCATTTT. The chain couples TRBV19 to TRBJ1-5, with unresolved D. Germline loops: CDR1 LNHDA, CDR2 SQIVND (reference sequence). CDR3 length: 15 amino acids. The V end lost 3 bases, the J end lost 6 bases, and 15 bases lay between the germline ends.

The chain uses TRBV5-1 and TRBJ1-1, with 7 bases fitting TRBD1. The V gene's germline CDR1 is SGHRS and CDR2 YFSETQ. The CDR3 covers 13 residues. The ends lost 4 bases at V and 1 base at J; junction bases unmatched: 1. The CDR3 DNA reads TGCGCCAGCAGCGGGGACAGGAACACTGAAGCTTTCTTT. Protein: CASSGDRNTEAFF.

This chain connects TRBV5-6 to TRBJ2-3; possibly TRBD1 or TRBD2 for D (6 bases each). The germline V gene encodes CDR1 SGHDT and CDR2 YYEEEE. Trimming left V 3 bases short and J 5 bases short, with 16 bases between. The CDR3 runs 15 residues. The CDR3 here is CASSYLVGGGDTQYF. The CDR3 nucleotides read TGTGCCAGCAGCTACCTGGTCGGAGGGGGAGATACGCAGTATTTT.

The rearrangement uses TRBV25-1 and TRBJ2-7, with a possible D match to TRBD2 (5 bases). Germline V gene lookup returns CDR1 MGHDK and CDR2 SYGVNS. The CDR3 has 14 amino acids. Trimming pared 5 bases from V and 1 base from J, leaving 12 bases between. CDR3 region: CASSNEGHSYEQYF. The CDR3 region has the DNA TGTGCCAGCAGTAACGAGGGCCATTCCTACGAGCAGTACTTC.

The chain combines TRBV27 with TRBJ2-7, with no clear D. Germline lookup yields CDR1 MNHEY and CDR2 SMNVEV (reference sequence). The CDR3 spans 14 residues. Trimming pared 5 bases from V and 0 bases from J, leaving 11 bases between. CDR3 sequence reads: CASSPVSPSYEQYF. The CDR3 DNA reads as TGTGCCAGCAGTCCGGTTAGCCCCTCCTACGAGCAGTACTTC.

V gene TRBV18 combines with J gene TRBJ2-1; no clear D. CDR3 size: 15 residues. Germline V gene sequence: CDR1 KGHSH, CDR2 LQKENI. Trimming removed 0 bases from V and 4 bases from J, with 10 bases in between. Here the CDR3 reads CASSPPDSPYNEQFF. The DNA for the CDR3 is TGTGCCAGCTCACCACCTGACTCGCCTTACAATGAGCAGTTCTTC.

This clone appeared a few times. The chain is built from TRBV19 and TRBJ1-2, with 8 bases lining up with TRBD1. This CDR3 is 14 amino acids long. V gave up 5 bases and J gave up 3 bases; unmatched junction bases: 5. CDR1 is LNHDA, CDR2 SQIVND, per germline (reference sequence). The CDR3 DNA sequence: TGTGCCAGTAGTGGGCCGGGACAGGACTATGGCTACACCTTC. Amino acids: CASSGPGQDYGYTF.

The J gene is TRBJ2-4, the V gene TRBV27; tentatively, D is TRBD1 (5 bases). V lost 5 bases, J lost 4 bases, and 15 bases lay in between. The germline gives CDR1 MNHEY, CDR2 SMNVEV (reference sequence). The CDR3 has 15 amino acids. CDR3 protein: CASSPQGFGKNIQYF. The DNA of the CDR3 is TGTGCCAGCAGTCCGCAGGGTTTCGGGAAAAACATTCAGTACTTC.

V usage is TRBV28 and J usage is TRBJ2-7; the match to TRBD2 covers 14 bases. Germline V gene data show CDR1 as MDHEN and CDR2 as SYDVKM. V gave up 1 base and J gave up 7 bases; unmatched junction bases: 3. This CDR3 has 15 amino acids. The CDR3 DNA reads as TGTGCCAGCAGTTTATTCGGACTAGCGGGGGGTGAGCAGTACTTC. Translation gives CASSLFGLAGGEQYF. The whole variable domain, remainder taken from reference TRBV28 and TRBJ2-7, is DVKVTQSSRYLVKRTGEKVFLECVQDMDHENMFWYRQDPGLGLRLIYFSYDVKMKEKGDIPEGYSVSREKKERFSLILESASTNQTSMYLCASSLFGLAGGEQYFGPGTRLTVT.

The chain carries TRBV15 and TRBJ2-3; possibly TRBD1 for D (5 bases). Trimming removed 1 base from V and 3 bases from J, with 14 bases in between. This CDR3 is 16 amino acids long. Germline V CDR1 and CDR2: LNHNV, YYDKDF (reference sequence). The CDR3 here is CATSRGTRAVTDTQYF. In nucleotides, the CDR3 is TGTGCCACCAGCAGAGGGACAAGGGCGGTTACAGATACGCAGTATTTT.

This chain joins TRBV5-6 and TRBJ2-6; TRBD1 matches at 7 bases. The germline V gene encodes CDR1 SGHDT and CDR2 YYEEEE. J was trimmed by 0 bases and V by 2 bases; bases with no gene match: 11. This CDR3 has 19 residues. This CDR3 reads CASSLNSGTVSSGANVLTF. In DNA, the CDR3 is TGTGCCAGCAGCTTAAATTCCGGGACAGTGAGCTCTGGGGCCAACGTCCTGACTTTC.

The gene calls are TRBV28 and TRBJ1-2; D possibly corresponds to TRBD1 (5 bases). Germline values: CDR1 MDHEN, CDR2 SYDVKM. The CDR3 runs 16 residues. Deletions cut 8 bases from V and 0 bases from J, with 19 bases between. The CDR3 DNA sequence: TGTGCCAGCGGAGCGGCGTACAGGCTTACTAACTATGGCTACACCTTC. Translated: CASGAAYRLTNYGYTF.

V usage is TRBV5-1 and J usage is TRBJ1-2, with D unresolved. The CDR3 runs to 14 residues. Germline V gene lookup returns CDR1 SGHRS and CDR2 YFSETQ. Trimming left V 0 bases short and J 0 bases short, with 6 bases between. CDR3 residues: CASSLESPNYGYTF. The CDR3 nucleotides are TGCGCCAGCAGCTTGGAATCCCCTAACTATGGCTACACCTTC.

The chain carries TRBV28 and TRBJ1-2; tentative D call: TRBD1 (5 bases). The V end lost 7 bases, the J end lost 4 bases, and 19 bases lay between the germline ends. Germline CDR1 and CDR2: MDHEN and SYDVKM. This CDR3 comprises 15 residues. The CDR3 region is CASTGRDFGAYGYTF. In nucleotides, the CDR3 is TGTGCCAGCACCGGAAGAGACTTCGGGGCCTATGGCTACACCTTC.

The chain employs TRBV27 and TRBJ2-7, with TRBD1 matching over 9 bases. V gave up 3 bases and J gave up 5 bases; unmatched junction bases: 8. Germline V CDR1 and CDR2: MNHEY, SMNVEV (reference sequence). This CDR3 spans 15 amino acids. For the CDR3, the DNA is TGTGCCAGCAGTTTTATCGGGACAGGGATTAACGAGCAGTACTTC. Protein: CASSFIGTGINEQYF.